One and the same sample provided the 17 T cell receptor beta chains below, sequenced in a study of T cell changes during pregnancy in multiple sclerosis. TCRdb's copy holds only in-frame clones and misses some; the assay was immunoSEQ multiplex PCR. This sample carries roughly 45,000 clones, around 90% of them seen once, and the ten largest clones take more than 0.95%. The sample in question was CD4+ T cells from peripheral blood mononuclear cells, obtained in the second trimester of pregnancy. Receptors were obtained from a female donor with multiple sclerosis, enrolled in a pregnancy study.

CDR3 coding DNA: TGCAGCGTGAATCGGGCAGGGCTATCTACAGATACGCAGTATTTT. Protein sequence: CSVNRAGLSTDTQYF. This chain connects TRBV29-1 to TRBJ2-3; TRBD1 is a possible D gene (5 bases). CDR1 and CDR2 from the germline V gene are SQVTM and ANQGSEA. CDR3 size: 15 residues. Trimming left V 6 bases short and J 3 bases short, with 19 bases between.

This clone was seen only once. The chain links TRBV5-1 to TRBJ2-5, with D maybe TRBD1 (6 bases). The CDR3 runs to 13 residues. Germline CDR1 and CDR2: SGHRS and YFSETQ. Deletions cut 4 bases from V and 5 bases from J, with 12 bases between. The CDR3 sequence: CASSPLRGETQYF. CDR3 DNA sequence: TGCGCCAGCAGCCCTCTGAGGGGGGAGACCCAGTACTTC.

The V gene is TRBV5-1, the J gene TRBJ2-3; 7 nucleotides agree with TRBD2. The junction had 11 bases not matched to a gene; V was cut back by 6 bases and J by 4 bases. The CDR3 runs 15 residues. Germline loops: CDR1 SGHRS, CDR2 YFSETQ. Here the CDR3 DNA reads TGCGCCAGCACCAAGCGGGCGGGGGTTTCAGATACGCAGTATTTT. Protein sequence: CASTKRAGVSDTQYF.

The chain is built from TRBV6-5 and TRBJ2-7, with a possible D match to TRBD1 (5 bases). The CDR3 is made up of 13 amino acids. Germline loops: CDR1 MNHEY, CDR2 SVGAGI. Trimming took 7 bases from V and 5 from J, leaving 15 bases between them. The CDR3 protein is CASKKQGTHEQYF. DNA for the CDR3: TGTGCCAGCAAGAAGCAGGGAACCCACGAGCAGTACTTC.

This chain uses TRBV4-1 with TRBJ1-2; 7 bases match TRBD1. The germline V gene encodes CDR1 MGHRA and CDR2 YSYEKL. V gave up 0 bases and J gave up 6 bases; unmatched junction bases: 13. The CDR3 loop spans 17 amino acids. CDR3 loop: CASSQDLTGTAVDGYTF. The CDR3 DNA reads TGCGCCAGCAGCCAAGATCTGACAGGGACAGCAGTGGATGGCTACACCTTC.

The V gene is TRBV6-5, the J gene TRBJ1-2, with 7 nucleotides matching TRBD1. The J segment lost 4 bases and the V segment lost 5 bases, leaving 7 bases of the junction unmatched. Germline CDR1 is MNHEY and CDR2 is SVGAGI. The CDR3 is made up of 14 amino acids. CDR3 region: CASSPTGTSYGYTF. Here the CDR3 DNA reads TGTGCCAGCAGTCCGACAGGGACTAGCTATGGCTACACCTTC.

The chain joins TRBV21-1 to TRBJ2-7; no DNA check was done on the table's D call, TRBD2. TRBV21-1 is a listed pseudogene. The CDR3 covers 20 residues. DNA of the CDR3: TGTGCCAGCAGCAAAGAGGGGACTCGGCCGACGAGCGGGAGTCGGTACGAGCAGTACTTC. Its protein is CASSKEGTRPTSGSRYEQYF.

This rearrangement joins TRBV9 to TRBJ2-2; D is perhaps TRBD2 (7 bases). V was pared by 0 bases and J by 3 bases, with 15 bases between. Germline V lookup: CDR1 SGDLS, CDR2 YYNGEE. The length of the CDR3 is 17 residues. The CDR3 protein is CASSVVGGDYHTGELFF. In DNA, the CDR3 is TGTGCCAGCAGCGTAGTAGGGGGGGACTACCACACCGGGGAGCTGTTTTTT.

The chain couples TRBV6-1 to TRBJ2-7, with 12 bases lining up with TRBD1. Germline V lookup: CDR1 MNHNS, CDR2 SASEGT. The ends lost 10 bases at V and 6 bases at J; junction bases unmatched: 10. The CDR3 has 14 residues. CDR3 sequence reads: CAINRDRGLGEQYF. The CDR3 DNA follows: TGTGCCATCAACCGGGACAGGGGGCTTGGCGAGCAGTACTTC.

The chain combines TRBV9 with TRBJ2-6; no clear D. The CDR3 has 15 amino acids. Germline V gene data show CDR1 as SGDLS and CDR2 as YYNGEE. Trimming cost V 0 bases and J 0 bases, with 4 bases left between them. CDR3 in amino acids: CASSVAGSGANVLTF. The CDR3 region has the DNA TGTGCCAGCAGCGTAGCGGGCTCTGGGGCCAACGTCCTGACTTTC.

The rearrangement links TRBV5-1 to TRBJ2-3; D is unresolved. The CDR3 is 15 amino acids. V lost 3 bases to trimming and J lost 0 bases, with 11 bases between them. Germline V gives CDR1 SGHRS, CDR2 YFSETQ. DNA of the CDR3: TGCGCCAGCAGCTCGCTCGGTCTCAGCACAGATACGCAGTATTTT. As protein: CASSSLGLSTDTQYF.

The chain links TRBV2 to TRBJ1-2; 7 bases align to TRBD1. The length of the CDR3 is 13 residues. Germline V CDR1 and CDR2: SNHLY, FYNNEI. V trimming: 3 bases; J trimming: 4 bases; junction bases outside the gene matches: 2. DNA for the CDR3: TGTGCCAGCAGTGACCCAGGGGGCTATGGCTACACCTTC. Translating gives CASSDPGGYGYTF. Full variable domain (missing parts from reference TRBV2 and TRBJ1-2): EPEVTQTPSHQVTQMGQEVILRCVPISNHLYFYWYRQILGQKVEFLVSFYNNEISEKSEIFDDQFSVERPDGSNFTLKIRSTKLEDSAMYFCASSDPGGYGYTFGSGTRLTVV.

V and J are TRBV27 and TRBJ2-2, with 7 bases matching TRBD2. Germline V lookup: CDR1 MNHEY, CDR2 SMNVEV (reference sequence). This CDR3 spans 16 amino acids. Trimming took 3 bases from V and 6 from J; bases not matched to a gene: 10. CDR3 DNA: TGTGCCAGCAGTTTTTCCGGACTAGGGACGGCCGGGGAGCTGTTTTTT. Its protein product is CASSFSGLGTAGELFF.

This clone is a singleton in its sample. The V and J genes are TRBV15 and TRBJ1-3; D not resolved. Between the trimmed V and J ends, which lost 1 base and 0 bases, there was a span of 4 bases. Germline assignment: CDR1 LNHNV and CDR2 YYDKDF (reference sequence). The CDR3 contains 14 residues. The CDR3 spells CATSRALSGNTIYF. CDR3 in DNA: TGTGCCACCAGCAGAGCCCTCTCTGGAAACACCATATATTTT.

The rearrangement joins TRBV18 to TRBJ1-3; 7 bases are shared with TRBD1. This CDR3 is 14 amino acids long. V shed 3 bases, J shed 4 bases, and the junction held 3 bases outside the gene matches. Germline loops: CDR1 KGHSH, CDR2 LQKENI. The CDR3, as DNA: TGTGCCAGCTCACCTGACAGGGCCGGAAACACCATATATTTT. Translated: CASSPDRAGNTIYF.

This clone has a handful of counts. The rearrangement joins TRBV6-6 to TRBJ1-3, with D hard to call. Trimming took 5 bases from V and 10 from J, leaving 12 bases between them. CDR3 length: 12 amino acids. CDR1 and CDR2 from the germline V gene are MNHNY and SVGAGI (reference sequence). The CDR3 spells CASSAAQTTIYF. In DNA form, the CDR3 reads TGTGCCAGCAGTGCAGCTCAGACAACCATATATTTT.

The rearrangement uses TRBV11-2 and TRBJ2-5; D ambiguous. CDR3 length equals 12 residues. The germline V and J ends were trimmed by 1 base and 5 bases, with 5 bases remaining between them. Germline V gene lookup returns CDR1 SGHAT and CDR2 FQNNGV. The CDR3 nucleotides read TGTGCCAGCAGCTTAGTCTTGGAGACCCAGTACTTC. Translated: CASSLVLETQYF.